The next 7 T cell receptor beta chains were all read from a single sample in a study of blood T cell repertoires in COVID-19. Measured with immunoSEQ multiplex PCR; TCRdb has only the in-frame clones, and not every one. The sample contains some 200,000 clones, roughly 85% of which appear only once. Sequenced: PBMCs or T cells enriched from blood (not recorded which). These receptors were taken from a woman aged 50 to 60 who had been exposed to COVID-19.

The chain employs TRBV7-2 and TRBJ2-1; 9 bases map to TRBD2. Trimming took 1 base from V and 1 from J; bases not matched to a gene: 2. CDR1 and CDR2 from the germline V gene are SGHTA and FQGNSA. This CDR3 is built from 16 residues. As DNA, the CDR3 is TGTGCCAGCAGCTTAGTAGCGGGGGCTTCCTACAATGAGCAGTTCTTC. It yields the protein CASSLVAGASYNEQFF.

The chain joins TRBV20-1 to TRBJ1-1; D not resolved. This CDR3 is built from 11 residues. Germline loops: CDR1 DFQATT, CDR2 SNEGSKA (reference sequence). CDR3 region: CSVGRNTEAFF. The CDR3 nucleotides are TGCAGCGTGGGGAGAAACACTGAAGCTTTCTTT.

The chain employs TRBV28 and TRBJ1-5, with D uncertain. The V and J ends lost 6 bases and 0 bases respectively, with 15 bases between them. This CDR3 has 16 amino acids. Germline V gives CDR1 MDHEN, CDR2 SYDVKM. The CDR3 is CASRTRGGYSNQPQHF. CDR3 nucleotide sequence: TGTGCCAGCAGGACCCGGGGTGGTTATAGCAATCAGCCCCAGCATTTT.

The chain has TRBV13 and TRBJ1-1; D uncertain. Germline lookup yields CDR1 PRHDT and CDR2 FYEKMQ (reference sequence). CDR3 size: 14 residues. V gave up 0 bases and J gave up 2 bases, with 7 bases separating them. CDR3 DNA sequence: TGTGCCAGCAGCTTAGGTCAGGCTAACACTGAAGCTTTCTTT. This encodes CASSLGQANTEAFF.

The V call is TRBV24-1, the J call TRBJ2-5, with TRBD2 as a possible D gene (6 bases). Germline V gives CDR1 KGHDR, CDR2 SFDVKD. The V gene lost 3 bases and the J gene lost 2 bases, with 9 bases spanning the gap. The CDR3 loop spans 14 amino acids. DNA of the CDR3: TGTGCCACCAGTGATGACGGGGGTCAAGAGACCCAGTACTTC. This translates into CATSDDGGQETQYF.

This clone came up a few times. The chain employs TRBV9 and TRBJ2-7, with 9 bases that match TRBD1. Unmatched junction bases numbered 11, after V lost 7 bases and J lost 6 bases. The germline CDR1 and CDR2 sequences are SGDLS and YYNGEE. There are 14 residues in the CDR3. The CDR3 bases are TGTGCCAGCGGGGGACAGGGTGGTGACATCGAGCAGTACTTC. This gives the protein CASGGQGGDIEQYF.

The chain recombines TRBV15 with TRBJ2-7, with TRBD1 matching over 9 bases. The CDR3 is 14 amino acids. In germline, CDR1 is LNHNV, CDR2 YYDKDF (reference sequence). V gave up 4 bases and J gave up 6 bases; unmatched junction bases: 7. The CDR3 coding sequence is TGTGCCACCAGCATCCGGACAGGGGTGGGCGAGCAGTACTTC. This sequence encodes CATSIRTGVGEQYF.